The source of this T cell receptor (beta chain) is a study of shared T cell receptors in the human thymus. Repertoires were generated with immunoSEQ multiplex PCR, while TCRdb's copy carries only in-frame clones and drops some. The repertoire holds 600,000 to 900,000 clones, approximately 85% seen once, with roughly 0.01% in the top ten. Trimming at V came to 0 bases and at J to 2 bases, leaving 7 bases not matched to a gene. From germline, CDR1 is SNHLY and CDR2 FYNNEI. The CDR3 runs 17 residues. This clone was counted a single time. This same sample was also taken into another study, of human thymus T cells. According to that study: Resections from corrective heart surgery provided thymus tissue.

The V gene is TRBV2, the J gene TRBJ2-3; 8 bases align to TRBD2. This clonotype originated in a girl under three years old with a congenital heart defect. The source material was thymocytes. This CDR3 reads CASSEAAYSGVTDTQYF. CDR3 nucleotides: TGTGCCAGCAGTGAAGCGGCTTATAGCGGGGTCACAGATACGCAGTATTTT.